Shown below are 8 T cell receptor beta chains from a single sample sequenced in a study of PD-1 blockade in classical Hodgkin lymphoma. Relapse after autologous stem cell transplantation occurred in every patient, and brentuximab vedotin exposure varied. The method was immunoSEQ multiplex PCR; TCRdb's version includes in-frame clones alone and lacks a portion of them. The sample consists of 20,000 to 30,000 clones, just over 85% of them appearing once. The sequencing used peripheral blood mononuclear cells (PBMCs), collected at baseline. The source of these receptors is a human donor with classical Hodgkin lymphoma.

This clone has just a few counts. V and J are TRBV7-9 and TRBJ2-5, with 7 bases fitting TRBD1. The CDR3 has 13 residues. Per the germline V gene, CDR1 is SEHNR and CDR2 is FQNEAQ (reference sequence). With 3 bases clipped from V and 4 bases from J, the junction kept 2 bases outside the gene matches. The CDR3 coding sequence is TGTGCCAGCAGCTTTACAGGGGTAGAGACCCAGTACTTC. Its protein is CASSFTGVETQYF.

The chain uses TRBV7-6 and TRBJ2-7; TRBD2 agrees at 8 bases. Germline CDR1 is SGHVS and CDR2 is FNYEAQ. Trimming took 5 bases from V and 1 from J; bases not matched to a gene: 10. This CDR3 contains 16 residues. In nucleotides, the CDR3 is TGTGCCAGCAGCCAAATAAGTACTAGCGGTTCCTACGAGCAGTACTTC. It encodes CASSQISTSGSYEQYF.

Here the CDR3 reads CASSAGTGNNEQFF. The CDR3 region has the DNA TGTGCCAGCAGCGCCGGGACAGGGAACAATGAGCAGTTCTTC. The rearrangement links TRBV9 to TRBJ2-1; 9 positions match TRBD1. Losses at the gene ends were 3 bases for V and 5 bases for J; bases not matched to a gene: 3. There are 14 residues in the CDR3. Germline V gene lookup returns CDR1 SGDLS and CDR2 YYNGEE.

V gene TRBV5-1 combines with J gene TRBJ2-3; 9 nucleotides match TRBD2. There are 15 residues in the CDR3. The V gene's germline CDR1 is SGHRS and CDR2 YFSETQ. J was trimmed by 3 bases and V by 7 bases; bases with no gene match: 9. This chain's CDR3 is CASAAGGPGTDTQYF. The CDR3 DNA follows: TGCGCCAGCGCGGCGGGGGGGCCGGGGACAGATACGCAGTATTTT.

This clone is a singleton in its sample. The rearrangement uses TRBV5-1 and TRBJ1-2; D ambiguous. The germline V gene encodes CDR1 SGHRS and CDR2 YFSETQ. The ends were cut back, 4 bases at V and 4 bases at J, with 17 bases in the middle. The CDR3 consists of 15 residues. CDR3 nucleotides: TGCGCCAGCAGCCCCGGGGAAGGAGAGCCCTATGGCTACACCTTC. It is translated as CASSPGEGEPYGYTF.

The genes are TRBV7-9 and TRBJ2-2; no clear D gene. This CDR3 spans 13 amino acids. CDR1 SEHNR and CDR2 FQNEAQ come from the germline V gene (reference sequence). Trimming stripped 3 bases from V and 6 bases from J, with 8 bases between. CDR3 nucleotides: TGTGCCAGCAGCTTGGTCACGGCCGGGGAGCTGTTTTTT. Translation: CASSLVTAGELFF.

V is TRBV11-2 and J is TRBJ2-7, with TRBD1 matching over 9 bases. The J segment lost 7 bases and the V segment lost 4 bases, leaving 11 bases of the junction unmatched. This CDR3 has 15 residues. CDR1 and CDR2 from the germline V gene are SGHAT and FQNNGV. The CDR3 sequence: CASSWGQGRLREQYF. The CDR3 bases are TGTGCCAGCAGCTGGGGACAGGGTAGACTCCGGGAGCAGTACTTC. The variable domain in full, with the rest retrieved from reference TRBV11-2 and TRBJ2-7, is EAGVAQSPRYKIIEKRQSVAFWCNPISGHATLYWYQQILGQGPKLLIQFQNNGVVDDSQLPKDRFSAERLKGVDSTLKIQPAKLEDSAVYLCASSWGQGRLREQYFGPGTRLTVT.

The chain has TRBV5-1 and TRBJ2-5; TRBD2 agrees at 7 bases. J lost 1 base, V lost 0 bases, and 3 bases had no gene match. CDR3 size: 15 residues. Germline V gene data show CDR1 as SGHRS and CDR2 as YFSETQ. The CDR3 spells CASSLAAGIQETQYF. As DNA, the CDR3 is TGCGCCAGCAGCTTGGCAGCGGGGATCCAAGAGACCCAGTACTTC.